Here is one TCR beta chain with its context. This specimen belongs to a study of tumor-infiltrating lymphocytes in primary liver carcinoma. From 450 to 600 ng total RNA, TCR beta cDNA was generated with a primer in the constant region. Slightly modified ARM-PCR served as the procedure for the TCR beta libraries. These libraries came from three rounds of nested multiplex PCR. TCRdb re-derived calls from the multiplex PCR reads in MiXCR, one entry per CDR3 protein. In the table there are fewer than 350,000 distinct CDR3 sequences, around three fifths of which are singletons. Out of unsorted whole blood came the blood RNA, and germline DNA was extracted as well. The receptor's source is a man aged 40-49 years with primary liver carcinoma and hepatitis B virus infection. The specimen sequenced was peripheral blood.

The CDR3 DNA sequence: TGTGCCAGCAGCTTAATGGGGGGCCCTGAAGCTTTCTTT. The encoded protein is CASSLMGGPEAFF. The chain links TRBV7-2 to TRBJ1-1, with D possibly TRBD1 on 6 matching bases. Trimming cost V 2 bases and J 6 bases, with 10 bases left between them. The germline V gene has CDR1 SGHTA and CDR2 FQGNSA. The CDR3 is 13 residues long. The whole variable domain, remainder taken from reference TRBV7-2 and TRBJ1-1, is GAGVSQSPSNKVTEKGKDVELRCDPISGHTALYWYRQSLGQGLEFLIYFQGNSAPDKSGLPSDRFSAERTGGSVSTLTIQRTQQEDSAVYLCASSLMGGPEAFFGQGTRLTVV.